This entry lists 8 T cell receptor beta chains sequenced from one sample in a study of cytotoxic CD8 clonotypes in ibrutinib-treated CLL. Measured with immunoSEQ multiplex PCR; TCRdb has only the in-frame clones, and not every one. The data hold 29,000 or so clones, with over 55% observed a single time. Sequencing used PBMCs, obtained after 24 months of ibrutinib treatment. These receptors originate from a human donor with chronic lymphocytic leukemia.

The V and J genes are TRBV9 and TRBJ2-1; unclear D gene. V was clipped by 0 bases and J by 9 bases, with 10 bases between them. Germline V CDR1 and CDR2: SGDLS, YYNGEE. CDR3 length: 13 residues. The CDR3 DNA reads TGTGCCAGCAGCGTAGGGATAGCACTTGAGCAGTTCTTC. Translating it yields CASSVGIALEQFF. The entire variable domain, with the rest obtained from reference TRBV9 and TRBJ2-1, is as follows: DSGVTQTPKHLITATGQRVTLRCSPRSGDLSVYWYQQSLDQGLQFLIQYYNGEERAKGNILERFSAQQFPDLHSELNLSSLELGDSALYFCASSVGIALEQFFGPGTRLTVL.

V and J are TRBV18 and TRBJ2-7; 7 positions match TRBD1. This CDR3 has 14 amino acids. CDR1 and CDR2 (germline): KGHSH, LQKENI. With 3 bases clipped from V and 3 bases from J, the junction kept 5 bases outside the gene matches. DNA for the CDR3: TGTGCCAGCTCACCTCGACAGGGAGTCTACGAGCAGTACTTC. Translation: CASSPRQGVYEQYF.

V is TRBV6-5 and J is TRBJ1-2; tentatively, D is TRBD1 (5 bases). Looked up from germline, CDR1 is MNHEY and CDR2 is SVGAGI. This CDR3 region has 14 residues. Between the trimmed V and J ends, which lost 7 bases and 4 bases, there was a span of 16 bases. CDR3 bases: TGTGCCAGCACCCTTACGGCAGGGCTCTATGGCTACACCTTC. It translates to CASTLTAGLYGYTF.

In this sample, this clone turned up a few times. The chain recombines TRBV5-6 with TRBJ1-5, with no clear D. CDR1 and CDR2 from the germline V gene are SGHDT and YYEEEE. The V and J ends lost 1 base and 0 bases respectively, with 8 bases between them. The CDR3 is made up of 15 amino acids. CDR3 in DNA: TGTGCCAGCAGCTTGCGCAGAAATAGCAATCAGCCCCAGCATTTT. It translates to CASSLRRNSNQPQHF.

V usage is TRBV6-5 and J usage is TRBJ2-7; D is ambiguous. V was trimmed by 0 bases and J by 1 base, leaving 13 bases between them. The CDR3 totals 16 residues. Germline V CDR1 and CDR2: MNHEY, SVGAGI. The CDR3 sequence: CASSYSVVRFSYEQYF. The CDR3 DNA follows: TGTGCCAGCAGTTACTCGGTCGTGCGCTTTTCCTACGAGCAGTACTTC.

This clone was observed a single time. This chain's CDR3 is CAISDPDSHPTIYF. CDR3 in DNA: TGTGCCATCAGCGACCCGGACTCCCACCCCACCATATATTTT. The chain is built from TRBV10-3 and TRBJ1-3; no reliable D call. The V end was cut by 6 bases, the J end by 9 bases, with 18 bases between. The CDR3 runs 14 residues. In germline, CDR1 is ENHRY, CDR2 SYGVKD.

The V gene is TRBV29-1, the J gene TRBJ1-4, with D unresolved. V dropped 0 bases and J dropped 8 bases, with 13 bases sitting between them. The length of the CDR3 is 14 residues. Per germline, CDR1 SQVTM and CDR2 ANQGSEA. CDR3 protein: CSVEDWGEGEKLFF. CDR3 in DNA: TGCAGCGTTGAAGATTGGGGAGAAGGGGAAAAACTGTTTTTT.

V usage is TRBV15 and J usage is TRBJ1-2, with TRBD1 identical over 8 bases. The V segment lost 1 base and the J segment 5 bases; nucleotides outside the gene matches: 6. Germline values: CDR1 LNHNV, CDR2 YYDKDF (reference sequence). This CDR3 contains 15 residues. The DNA of the CDR3 is TGTGCCACCAGCAGAGGGGACAGGCCACAGTATGGCTACACCTTC. Its protein is CATSRGDRPQYGYTF.